This T cell receptor (beta chain) originates from a study of cytomegalovirus exposure and HLA in healthy donors. Study-level findings and limits: Usually a TCR sequence was rare, but some public TCRs were found in many donors. Both high specificity and high sensitivity reportedly marked the classifier's diagnosis of cytomegalovirus status. Confirmation in vitro established that a few CMV-associated chains were specific for CMV antigens.

This clone appeared a single time. The antigen is unknown. TCRdb's table, derived via immunoSEQ multiplex PCR, lists solely in-frame clones and lacks some. The sample carries 200,000 or so clones, about 89% recorded once. The length of the CDR3 is 15 residues. The V segment lost 5 bases and the J segment 2 bases; nucleotides outside the gene matches: 5. Germline V CDR1 and CDR2: MDHEN, SYDVKM. The origin of this receptor is a woman under 30 in good health and CMV-seronegative. The specimen sequenced was PBMCs. This sequence joins TRBV28 and TRBJ2-7; 11 positions agree with TRBD2. CDR3 DNA sequence: TGTGCCAGCAGTCCCTTAGCGGGGGGGACCTACGAGCAGTACTTC. It is translated as CASSPLAGGTYEQYF.